The 28 T cell receptor beta chains in this list originate from one sample, sequenced in a study of PD-1 blockade in classical Hodgkin lymphoma. In every patient, relapse followed autologous stem cell transplantation, while exposure to brentuximab vedotin differed. TCRdb's copy holds only in-frame clones and misses some; the assay was immunoSEQ multiplex PCR. Of about 97,000 clones in the sample, about 89% are singletons; the top ten hold 6.5% to 7.5%. Material: peripheral blood mononuclear cells (PBMCs), obtained before the second cycle of nivolumab. The receptors shown here come from a human donor with classical Hodgkin lymphoma.

V usage is TRBV15 and J usage is TRBJ1-1, with D tentatively TRBD1 (6 bases). This CDR3 has 15 amino acids. Germline V gene sequence: CDR1 LNHNV, CDR2 YYDKDF (reference sequence). The ends were cut back, 2 bases at V and 1 base at J, with 11 bases in the middle. The CDR3 is CATSRNYRENTEAFF. CDR3 DNA sequence: TGTGCCACCAGCAGAAACTACAGGGAGAACACTGAAGCTTTCTTT.

The chain has TRBV7-9 and TRBJ2-5, with 8 positions matching TRBD2. The germline V gene encodes CDR1 SEHNR and CDR2 FQNEAQ (reference sequence). V lost 6 bases to trimming and J lost 5 bases; unmatched junction nucleotides: 11. This CDR3 is built from 15 residues. DNA for the CDR3: TGTGCCAGCAGGCGCGGGACTAGGGTCGGTGAGACCCAGTACTTC. It codes for CASRRGTRVGETQYF.

The chain carries TRBV15 and TRBJ1-1; no clear D gene. V was clipped by 0 bases and J by 7 bases, with 12 bases between them. Looked up from germline, CDR1 is LNHNV and CDR2 is YYDKDF (reference sequence). The CDR3 has 14 residues. This CDR3 reads CATSRDRALGEAFF. CDR3 nucleotides: TGTGCCACCAGCAGAGATCGGGCGTTGGGTGAAGCTTTCTTT.

This sequence joins TRBV5-1 and TRBJ2-5, with D hard to call. V gave up 1 base and J gave up 2 bases, with 12 bases separating them. The CDR3 consists of 15 residues. Germline assignment: CDR1 SGHRS and CDR2 YFSETQ. CDR3 coding DNA: TGCGCCAGCAGCTTGACTGGCCAGATTCAAGAGACCCAGTACTTC. Its protein is CASSLTGQIQETQYF.

The chain has TRBV5-1 and TRBJ2-2; 8 nucleotides align to TRBD1. V shed 7 bases and J 6 bases; nucleotides not matched to a gene: 5. The germline gives CDR1 SGHRS, CDR2 YFSETQ. This CDR3 spans 13 amino acids. The CDR3 DNA reads TGCGCCAGCGGGCGACAGGGGTCCGGGGAGCTGTTTTTT. Translating it yields CASGRQGSGELFF.

Here the CDR3 DNA reads TGTGCCAGCAGTTTTGGGCAGTTTATTATGAACACTGAAGCTTTCTTT. Translation: CASSFGQFIMNTEAFF. V gene TRBV28 combines with J gene TRBJ1-1; D remains ambiguous. The CDR3 is 16 residues long. V lost 3 bases, J lost 0 bases, and 14 bases lay in between. The germline CDR1 and CDR2 sequences are MDHEN and SYDVKM.

CDR3: CASSTERGGIDEQFF. CDR3 in DNA: TGTGCCAGCAGTACCGAGCGGGGGGGCATCGATGAGCAGTTCTTC. The rearrangement links TRBV6-4 to TRBJ2-1; TRBD2 matches at 10 bases. Trimming at V came to 5 bases and at J to 8 bases, leaving 9 bases not matched to a gene. The germline CDR1 and CDR2 sequences are MRHNA and SNTAGT. This CDR3 contains 15 residues.

A few counts support this clone. The rearrangement joins TRBV27 to TRBJ1-5; TRBD1 agrees at 7 bases. The V gene's germline CDR1 is MNHEY and CDR2 SMNVEV (reference sequence). Unmatched junction bases numbered 5, after V lost 3 bases and J lost 0 bases. The CDR3 is made up of 16 amino acids. This chain's CDR3 is CASSFETGYSNQPQHF. As DNA, the CDR3 is TGTGCCAGCAGTTTTGAGACAGGGTATAGCAATCAGCCCCAGCATTTT.

The V call is TRBV5-1, the J call TRBJ1-1; the D gene is possibly TRBD1 (5 bases). V lost 0 bases to trimming and J lost 0 bases, with 9 bases between them. Germline V gene lookup returns CDR1 SGHRS and CDR2 YFSETQ. The CDR3 spans 15 residues. CDR3 DNA: TGCGCCAGCAGCTTGGAAGGGGCTGTGAACACTGAAGCTTTCTTT. As protein: CASSLEGAVNTEAFF.

This clone was seen once. The chain combines TRBV7-2 with TRBJ2-2, with D perhaps TRBD2 (6 bases). The CDR3 runs 16 residues. V gave up 6 bases and J gave up 1 base, with 15 bases separating them. Germline CDR1 reads SGHTA; CDR2 reads FQGNSA. The CDR3: CASSLRAGLNTGELFF. The CDR3 DNA sequence: TGTGCCAGCAGTTTACGGGCGGGGTTGAACACCGGGGAGCTGTTTTTT. Drawing the rest from reference TRBV7-2 and TRBJ2-2, the complete variable domain is GAGVSQSPSNKVTEKGKDVELRCDPISGHTALYWYRQSLGQGLEFLIYFQGNSAPDKSGLPSDRFSAERTGGSVSTLTIQRTQQEDSAVYLCASSLRAGLNTGELFFGEGSRLTVL.

V usage is TRBV7-3 and J usage is TRBJ1-1; no clear D gene. Trimming shortened V by 4 bases and J by 4 bases, and 10 bases separated the two germline ends. CDR1 is SGHTA and CDR2 is FQGTGA in the germline V gene. The CDR3 is 13 residues long. This CDR3 is CASSSGQATEAFF. The DNA for the CDR3 is TGTGCCAGCAGCTCGGGCCAGGCCACTGAAGCTTTCTTT.

This clone occurred a few times. The chain combines TRBV18 with TRBJ1-5; D gene ambiguous. CDR1 KGHSH and CDR2 LQKENI come from the germline V gene. V was clipped by 2 bases and J by 5 bases, with 10 bases between them. This CDR3 is 14 amino acids long. The CDR3 DNA sequence: TGTGCCAGCTCACCAAGGGCCGTCTATCAGCCCCAGCATTTT. Amino acid sequence: CASSPRAVYQPQHF.

The chain combines TRBV4-3 with TRBJ2-6; 9 bases are a match to TRBD2. The CDR3 loop spans 18 amino acids. CDR1 and CDR2 (germline): LGHNA, YSLEER. The junction had 6 bases not matched to a gene; V was cut back by 3 bases and J by 0 bases. DNA of the CDR3: TGCGCCAGCAGCCATGGACTAGCGAGACTCTCTGGGGCCAACGTCCTGACTTTC. Translated, it gives CASSHGLARLSGANVLTF.

The CDR3 spells CASSDNEGAENSPLHF. In DNA, the CDR3 is TGTGCCAGCAGTGATAATGAGGGGGCCGAAAATTCACCCCTCCACTTT. The chain uses TRBV25-1 and TRBJ1-6; 7 bases are a match to TRBD1. The germline CDR1 and CDR2 sequences are MGHDK and SYGVNS. V lost 3 bases and J lost 7; bases outside the gene matches: 9. The length of the CDR3 is 16 residues. The variable domain in full, completed from reference TRBV25-1 and TRBJ1-6, reads EADIYQTPRYLVIGTGKKITLECSQTMGHDKMYWYQQDPGMELHLIHYSYGVNSTEKGDLSSESTVSRIRTEHFPLTLESARPSHTSQYLCASSDNEGAENSPLHFGNGTRLTVT.

The chain is built from TRBV4-3 and TRBJ1-5, with 11 bases identical to TRBD1. The CDR3 totals 16 residues. V gave up 3 bases and J gave up 6 bases; unmatched junction bases: 7. Germline values: CDR1 LGHNA, CDR2 YSLEER. CDR3 in DNA: TGCGCCAGCAGCCAGGTCAGGACAGGGGGCGTTCAGCCCCAGCATTTT. Translation: CASSQVRTGGVQPQHF.

The genes are TRBV11-3 and TRBJ2-1; D might be TRBD1 or TRBD2, each matching 5 bases. This CDR3 contains 17 residues. With 5 bases removed from V and 4 bases from J, the gap between germline ends came to 21 bases. Looked up from germline, CDR1 is SGHNT and CDR2 is YENEEA. The CDR3 region is CASSPTVTGTEYNEQFF. The DNA of the CDR3 is TGTGCCAGCAGCCCTACCGTCACCGGGACGGAGTACAATGAGCAGTTCTTC.

The rearrangement joins TRBV19 to TRBJ2-7, with 7 bases matching TRBD1. V was pared by 5 bases and J by 0 bases, with 10 bases of the junction left unmatched. Germline V lookup: CDR1 LNHDA, CDR2 SQIVND (reference sequence). The CDR3 consists of 16 residues. Here the CDR3 reads CASSAYGQEISYEQYF. The CDR3 DNA reads as TGTGCCAGTAGTGCCTACGGACAGGAAATCTCCTACGAGCAGTACTTC.

The chain couples TRBV7-2 to TRBJ2-6; perhaps TRBD1 as D (6 bases). The CDR3 contains 18 residues. V lost 4 bases and J 0 bases, leaving 16 bases between the germline ends. Germline V gives CDR1 SGHTA, CDR2 FQGNSA. The CDR3 here is CASSSRGLGPSGANVLTF. DNA of the CDR3: TGTGCCAGCAGCTCCAGGGGATTGGGGCCCTCTGGGGCCAACGTCCTGACTTTC.

The chain has TRBV13 and TRBJ1-2, with 10 bases matching TRBD1. This CDR3 spans 14 amino acids. The J segment lost 8 bases and the V segment lost 0 bases, leaving 3 bases of the junction unmatched. Looked up from germline, CDR1 is PRHDT and CDR2 is FYEKMQ (reference sequence). The CDR3 loop reads CASSLGGTGVGYTF. Written as DNA, the CDR3 is TGTGCCAGCAGCTTAGGTGGGACAGGGGTAGGCTACACCTTC. Filled out from reference TRBV13 and TRBJ1-2, the complete variable domain reads AAGVIQSPRHLIKEKRETATLKCYPIPRHDTVYWYQQGPGQDPQFLISFYEKMQSDKGSIPDRFSAQQFSDYHSELNMSSLELGDSALYFCASSLGGTGVGYTFGSGTRLTVV.

This chain connects TRBV18 to TRBJ2-7; TRBD1 matches at 8 bases. The V gene's germline CDR1 is KGHSH and CDR2 LQKENI. The trim removed 4 bases at V and 2 bases at J, leaving 4 bases unmatched. This CDR3 spans 14 amino acids. In DNA form, the CDR3 reads TGTGCCAGCTCACTGGGACAGGCCCCCTACGAGCAGTACTTC. As protein: CASSLGQAPYEQYF.

The V call is TRBV10-3, the J call TRBJ1-2; D uncertain. This CDR3 has 14 residues. The germline V and J ends were trimmed by 3 bases and 0 bases, with 8 bases remaining between them. CDR1 and CDR2 from the germline V gene are ENHRY and SYGVKD. The CDR3 loop is CAISDLQPNYGYTF. CDR3 bases: TGTGCCATCAGTGATTTACAGCCTAACTATGGCTACACCTTC.

The rearrangement uses TRBV29-1 and TRBJ1-1, with a weak D call TRBD1 (6 bases). Between the trimmed V and J ends, which lost 3 bases and 6 bases, there was a span of 11 bases. The CDR3 totals 12 residues. The germline CDR1 and CDR2 sequences are SQVTM and ANQGSEA. The CDR3 spells CSVEGARAEAFF. The CDR3 nucleotides are TGCAGCGTTGAGGGGGCTCGGGCTGAAGCTTTCTTT.

J is TRBJ2-7 and V is TRBV4-2; 7 bases match TRBD2. Trimming removed 1 base from V and 3 bases from J; junction bases left unmatched: 6. Germline CDR1 reads LGHNA; CDR2 reads YNFKEQ. This CDR3 spans 15 amino acids. The chain's CDR3 is CASSQARGDYYEQYF. CDR3 DNA: TGTGCCAGCAGCCAAGCTCGCGGGGACTACTACGAGCAGTACTTC.

The V call is TRBV19, the J call TRBJ1-2; no clear D gene. The CDR3 is 13 residues long. CDR1 LNHDA and CDR2 SQIVND come from the germline V gene (reference sequence). Between the trimmed V and J ends, which lost 4 bases and 5 bases, there was a span of 11 bases. This CDR3 is CASSNTDTYGYTF. For the CDR3, the DNA is TGTGCCAGTAGTAACACAGATACTTATGGCTACACCTTC.

This clone was seen once. This chain joins TRBV6-5 and TRBJ2-7, with D maybe TRBD1 (6 bases). Germline-derived CDR1 and CDR2 are MNHEY and SVGAGI. Trimming cost V 0 bases and J 6 bases, with 6 bases left between them. The CDR3 spans 12 residues. For the CDR3, the DNA is TGTGCCAGCAGTTACTCAGGGGGCGAGCAGTACTTC. It specifies CASSYSGGEQYF.

The CDR3 sequence is CASSSGLAKNIQYF. For the CDR3, the DNA is TGTGCCAGCAGTTCGGGGCTAGCCAAAAACATTCAGTACTTC. The chain employs TRBV27 and TRBJ2-4; D may be TRBD1 or TRBD2 (5 bases each). Trimming removed 4 bases at V and 0 bases at J, with 7 bases between. The CDR3 is 14 residues long. Germline assignment: CDR1 MNHEY and CDR2 SMNVEV (reference sequence).

This sequence joins TRBV5-8 and TRBJ1-2; tentatively, D is TRBD1 (6 bases). Trimming left V 4 bases short and J 8 bases short, with 15 bases between. Germline CDR1 is SGHTS and CDR2 is YDEGEE. The CDR3 covers 13 residues. For the CDR3, the DNA is TGTGCCAGCAGCCCCTTAGGGGGGGAAGGCTACACCTTC. Amino acid sequence: CASSPLGGEGYTF.

This clone was detected once. The gene calls are TRBV6-6 and TRBJ1-2; unclear D gene. There are 15 residues in the CDR3. V dropped 6 bases and J dropped 3 bases, with 17 bases sitting between them. Germline V gene lookup returns CDR1 MNHNY and CDR2 SVGAGI (reference sequence). CDR3 DNA: TGTGCCAGCAGCAATGCACCAGGATATTACTATGGCTACACCTTC. Protein sequence: CASSNAPGYYYGYTF.